A selection of T cell receptor beta chains follows, all from one sample in a study of blood T cells in healthy people across ages. TCRdb passed the 5' RACE reads through MiXCR, listing each CDR3 protein once. The top ten hold 13% of the sample, which has approximately 900,000 distinct CDR3 sequences, roughly 43% seen once. Sequencing was performed on blood. These receptors were collected from a young man in good health. Both conserved end residues are part of each CDR3. The D gene is left open where the match is weak. Clone size, where shown, is once, few, many, or a class for clones that have expanded.

>TRBJ1-2|NA|TRBV15|NA
CATSRGPGREGYTF
TGTGCCACCAGCAGGGGCCCAGGGCGCGAAGGCTACACCTTC
>TRBJ2-7|NA|TRBV11-1|NA
CASSFPLAGTSYEQYF
TGTGCCAGCAGCTTCCCCCTGGCGGGGACCTCCTACGAGCAGTACTTC
>TRBJ2-6|NA|TRBV7-9|NA
CASSLASRVGANVLTF
TGTGCCAGCAGCTTAGCGTCGAGGGTAGGGGCCAACGTCCTGACTTTC
>TRBJ2-2|NA|TRBV7-2|TRBD2
CATARDSGFKRTLSGELFF
TGTGCCACCGCCCGCGATAGCGGGTTTAAACGTACCCTATCCGGGGAGCTGTTTTTT
>TRBJ2-3|many|TRBV28|TRBD1
CASSLFQGAVTDTQYF
TGTGCCAGCAGTTTATTTCAGGGGGCCGTCACAGATACGCAGTATTTT
>TRBJ1-1|NA|TRBV12-5|NA
CASGVGARNTEAFF
TGTGCTAGTGGGGTGGGGGCTAGGAACACTGAAGCTTTCTTT
>TRBJ2-1|NA|TRBV27|NA
CASSPYSANEQFF
TGTGCCAGCAGTCCGTACTCGGCCAATGAGCAGTTCTTC
>TRBJ1-5|NA|TRBV21-1|NA
CASSLNGQDSQPQHF
TGTGCCAGCAGCCTAAACGGACAGGATAGTCAGCCCCAGCATTTT
>TRBJ2-4|NA|TRBV7-2|NA
CASSLGSQF
TGTGCCAGCAGTTTAGGTTCACAGTTC
>TRBJ2-3|NA|TRBV6-6|TRBD1
CASSPWTGDGTDTQYF
TGTGCCAGCAGTCCCTGGACAGGGGATGGAACAGATACGCAGTATTTT
>TRBJ1-5|NA|TRBV27|NA
CASSLIAASQPQHF
TGTGCCAGCAGTTTAATAGCGGCCAGTCAGCCCCAGCATTTT
>TRBJ2-7|NA|TRBV28|TRBD1
CASRRPTGGVYEQYF
TGTGCCAGCAGGCGCCCGACAGGGGGAGTTTACGAGCAGTACTTC
>TRBJ2-1|NA|TRBV5-1|NA
CASSRSNQEQFF
TGCGCCAGCAGCCGGAGCAATCAGGAGCAGTTCTTC
>TRBJ2-1|NA|TRBV27|NA
CASSLGSSYEQFF
TGTGCCAGCAGTTTAGGAAGCTCCTACGAGCAGTTCTTC
>TRBJ2-7|NA|TRBV5-1|NA
CASSADALSYEQYF
TGCGCCAGCAGCGCGGACGCCCTGTCCTACGAGCAGTACTTC
>TRBJ2-2|NA|TRBV12-3/TRBV12-4|NA
CASSLFEGTGELFF
TGTGCCAGCAGTTTGTTCGAGGGAACCGGGGAGCTGTTTTTT
>TRBJ2-3|NA|TRBV28|TRBD2
CASSRGTSGLLTDTQYF
TGTGCCAGCAGCCGAGGGACTAGCGGGCTCCTCACAGATACGCAGTATTTT
>TRBJ1-4|NA|TRBV7-9|NA
CASSLVRGFDEKLFF
TGTGCCAGCAGCTTAGTCCGCGGTTTCGATGAAAAACTGTTTTTT
>TRBJ2-5|NA|TRBV7-9|NA
CARGETGGEQYF
TGTGCCAGGGGAGAGACAGGCGGGGAGCAGTACTTC
>TRBJ2-5|NA|TRBV4-1|TRBD1
CASSQEPPGQYQETQCF
TGCGCCAGCAGCCAAGAACCGCCGGGACAGTACCAAGAGACCCAGTGCTTC
>TRBJ1-5|NA|TRBV5-1|TRBD1
CASSLEGGGQPQHF
TGCGCCAGCAGCTTGGAAGGGGGCGGACAGCCCCAGCATTTT
>TRBJ1-2|NA|TRBV20-1|NA
CSAKGQNYGYTF
TGCAGTGCTAAAGGCCAAAACTATGGCTACACCTTC
>TRBJ1-4|once|TRBV5-6|NA
CASSLSDRGFEKPFF
TGTGCCAGCAGCTTGTCCGACAGAGGGTTTGAAAAACCGTTTTTT
>TRBJ1-1|once|TRBV28|TRBD1
CATGGQGKMNTEAFF
TGTGCCACCGGGGGACAGGGAAAAATGAACACTGAAGCTTTCTTT
>TRBJ1-2|NA|TRBV20-1|TRBD1
CSARESDRGYGYTF
TGCAGTGCTAGAGAATCAGACAGGGGGTATGGCTACACCTTC
>TRBJ2-3|NA|TRBV20-1|NA
CSARVPHVGDTQYF
TGCAGTGCTAGAGTCCCCCATGTAGGAGATACGCAGTATTTT
>TRBJ2-3|NA|TRBV28|NA
CASSSGTRESADTQYF
TGTGCCAGCAGTTCCGGGACTCGGGAATCTGCAGATACGCAGTATTTT
>TRBJ2-5|few|TRBV5-1|TRBD1
CASSRGTGQGRETQYF
TGCGCCAGCAGCCGAGGGACAGGGCAAGGAAGAGAGACCCAGTACTTC
>TRBJ2-1|NA|TRBV6-1|NA
CTSRGDRGGYNEQFF
TGTACCAGCAGGGGGGATCGGGGCGGGTACAATGAGCAGTTCTTC
>TRBJ2-1|few|TRBV9|NA
CASSASDWLDEQFF
TGTGCCAGCAGCGCCTCGGACTGGCTAGATGAGCAGTTCTTC
>TRBJ2-5|few|TRBV20-1|TRBD1
CSARDIQGVQETQYF
TGCAGTGCTAGAGATATACAGGGGGTACAAGAGACCCAGTACTTC
>TRBJ1-5|NA|TRBV25-1|NA
CASSDRTASGNQPQHF
TGTGCCAGCAGCGACAGGACCGCCAGCGGCAATCAGCCCCAGCATTTT
>TRBJ1-1|few|TRBV4-3|NA
CASSQQPTQGNTEAFF
TGCGCCAGCAGCCAGCAGCCTACCCAGGGGAACACTGAAGCTTTCTTT
>TRBJ2-7|NA|TRBV9|TRBD2
CASSPMGTSGHEQYF
TGTGCCAGCAGCCCCATGGGGACTAGCGGCCACGAGCAGTACTTC
>TRBJ2-2|few|TRBV20-1|NA
CSARDGANTGELFF
TGCAGTGCTAGAGATGGGGCGAACACCGGGGAGCTGTTTTTT
>TRBJ1-3|NA|TRBV4-1|NA
CASSQDSRGPSGNTIYF
TGCGCCAGCAGCCAAGATAGTAGGGGTCCCTCTGGAAACACCATATATTTT
>TRBJ1-2|NA|TRBV29-1|NA
CSVDYRTWSGYTF
TGCAGCGTTGATTATAGAACCTGGAGTGGCTACACCTTC
>TRBJ2-1|NA|TRBV4-3|TRBD2
CASSQDLASGGLNEQFF
TGCGCCAGCAGCCAAGATTTGGCTAGCGGGGGGCTCAATGAGCAGTTCTTC
>TRBJ2-5|NA|TRBV27|TRBD1
CASTRQGSETQYF
TGTGCCAGTACCAGACAGGGTTCGGAGACCCAGTACTTC
>TRBJ2-1|few|TRBV20-1|NA
CSARDGKRGAYNEQFF
TGCAGTGCTAGAGATGGTAAACGGGGAGCCTACAATGAGCAGTTCTTC
>TRBJ1-6|NA|TRBV4-2|NA
CASSQDPPENNSPLHF
TGTGCCAGCAGCCAAGACCCCCCAGAAAACAATTCACCCCTCCACTTT
>TRBJ2-5|NA|TRBV18|NA
CASSPKQGQETQYF
TGTGCCAGCTCACCGAAACAGGGCCAAGAGACCCAGTACTTC
>TRBJ2-5|NA|TRBV6-1|TRBD2
CASSETAGGQETQYF
TGTGCCAGCAGTGAAACAGCGGGGGGACAAGAGACCCAGTACTTC
>TRBJ2-7|few|TRBV20-1|NA
CSARDLRYEQYF
TGCAGTGCTAGGGACTTGAGATACGAGCAGTACTTC
>TRBJ2-1|NA|TRBV7-2|NA
CASSLSIRGGGNEQFF
TGTGCCAGCAGCTTATCAATCCGGGGTGGTGGCAATGAGCAGTTCTTC
>TRBJ2-7|NA|TRBV21-1|NA
CASSKVPAVTHLYEQYF
TGTGCCAGCAGCAAAGTCCCGGCCGTGACACATTTGTACGAGCAGTACTTC
>TRBJ2-3|once|TRBV30|NA
CACSGAGRTDTQYF
TGTGCCTGTTCTGGAGCTGGCCGCACAGATACGCAGTATTTT
>TRBJ2-5|few|TRBV6-1|NA
CASRWGGTQETQYF
TGTGCCAGCCGGTGGGGTGGTACACAAGAGACCCAGTACTTC
>TRBJ2-7|NA|TRBV20-1|NA
CSARDILRGVYEQYF
TGCAGTGCTAGAGATATCTTGAGAGGAGTCTACGAGCAGTACTTC
>TRBJ2-7|few|TRBV21-1|NA
CASSPVTRYEQYF
TGTGCCAGCAGCCCCGTGACTAGATACGAGCAGTACTTC
>TRBJ2-7|NA|TRBV27|TRBD1
CASSPTGESSYEQYF
TGTGCCAGCAGTCCGACAGGGGAGAGCTCCTACGAGCAGTACTTC
>TRBJ2-7|NA|TRBV9|NA
CASSVERGSSYEQYF
TGTGCCAGCAGCGTAGAGCGAGGAAGCTCCTACGAGCAGTACTTC
>TRBJ1-1|NA|TRBV3-1|TRBD1
CASSQDIGQEAEAFF
TGTGCCAGCAGCCAAGATATCGGACAGGAGGCTGAAGCTTTCTTT
>TRBJ2-3|NA|TRBV12-3/TRBV12-4|TRBD1
CASSWGQGGADTQYF
TGTGCCAGCAGTTGGGGACAGGGAGGCGCAGATACGCAGTATTTT
>TRBJ1-4|NA|TRBV18|NA
CASSPDGDEKLFF
TGTGCCAGCTCACCTGATGGGGATGAAAAACTGTTTTTT
>TRBJ2-5|NA|TRBV6-1|NA
CASSERAGRQETQYF
TGTGCCAGCAGTGAAAGGGCAGGCCGACAAGAGACCCAGTACTTC
>TRBJ1-5|few|TRBV15|NA
CAVGGRDSNQPQHF
TGTGCCGTCGGGGGACGGGATAGCAATCAGCCCCAGCATTTT
>TRBJ1-2|NA|TRBV7-8|TRBD1
CASSSWTGRDYGYTF
TGTGCCAGCAGCTCATGGACAGGGAGGGACTATGGCTACACCTTC